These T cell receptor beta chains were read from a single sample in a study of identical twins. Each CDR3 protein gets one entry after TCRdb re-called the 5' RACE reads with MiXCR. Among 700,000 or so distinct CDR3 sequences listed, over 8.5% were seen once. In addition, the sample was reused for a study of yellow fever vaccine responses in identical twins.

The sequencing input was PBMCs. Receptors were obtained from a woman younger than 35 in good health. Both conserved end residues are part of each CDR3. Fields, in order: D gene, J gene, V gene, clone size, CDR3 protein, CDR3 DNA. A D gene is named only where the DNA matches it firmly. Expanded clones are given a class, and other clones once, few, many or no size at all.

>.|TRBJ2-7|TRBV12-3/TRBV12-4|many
CASSLRLTYEQYF
TGTGCCAGCAGTTTAAGACTGACCTACGAGCAGTACTTC
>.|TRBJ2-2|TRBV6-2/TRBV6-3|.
CASSYTVLSQVVTGELFF
TGTGCCAGCAGTTACACTGTTCTTTCTCAGGTCGTTACCGGGGAGCTGTTTTTT
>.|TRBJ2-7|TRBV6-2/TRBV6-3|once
CASSYSTLTTEGEQYF
TGTGCCAGCAGTTACTCTACGCTAACGACGGAAGGCGAGCAGTACTTC
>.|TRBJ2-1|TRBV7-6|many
CASSLRPGDYNEQFF
TGTGCCAGCAGCTTACGACCGGGGGACTACAATGAGCAGTTCTTC
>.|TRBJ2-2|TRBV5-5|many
CASSHTLGPNTGELFF
TGTGCCAGCAGCCATACCTTGGGGCCGAACACCGGGGAGCTGTTTTTT
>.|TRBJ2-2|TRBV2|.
CASRLSISGELFF
TGTGCCAGCAGACTCTCGATTTCCGGGGAGCTGTTTTTT
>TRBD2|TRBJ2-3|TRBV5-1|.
CASSLSVLAGVRDTDTQYF
TGCGCCAGCAGCTTGTCGGTGCTAGCGGGAGTGCGTGACACAGATACGCAGTATTTT
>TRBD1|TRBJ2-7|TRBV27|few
CATASGTGAYEQYF
TGTGCCACAGCCTCCGGGACAGGGGCCTACGAGCAGTACTTC
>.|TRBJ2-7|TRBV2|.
CASRAYSYEQYF
TGTGCCAGCAGGGCCTACTCCTACGAGCAGTACTTC
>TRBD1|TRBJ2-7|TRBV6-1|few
CASSEGWTGFDEQYF
TGTGCCAGCAGTGAAGGGTGGACAGGGTTCGACGAGCAGTACTTC